This TCR beta chain is drawn from a study of cytomegalovirus exposure and HLA in healthy donors. Study-level findings and limits: In a later analysis, TCR association rates varied by HLA locus: DRB1 most, HLA-C fewest. In an earlier analysis, most TCR beta V segments were productive about 87% or about 30% of the time.

The CDR3 consists of 14 residues. Germline loops: CDR1 MDHEN, CDR2 SYDVKM. Trimming took 7 bases from V and 4 from J; bases not matched to a gene: 9. Donors were nominally healthy when sampled, though unrecorded immune exposures were likely. In regard to this clone: The antigen remains undetermined.

PCR was performed using 60 Vbeta and 13 Jbeta primers. Profiling relied on immunoSEQ multiplex PCR, and the TCRdb table lists in-frame clones only, not all of them. The sample has 100,000 to 120,000 clones; less than 85% are singletons. The sample consisted of PBMCs. This clonotype originated in a man aged 25-45 years in good health and CMV-seropositive. This chain connects TRBV28 to TRBJ1-1, with TRBD1 identical over 7 bases. Here the CDR3 DNA reads TGTGCCAGCACCGTACAGGGGTTTAGCACTGAAGCTTTCTTT. This sequence encodes CASTVQGFSTEAFF.